This T cell receptor beta chain is from a study of Ad26.COV2.S vaccination and SARS-CoV-2 variants. Trimming took off 6 bases at V and 5 bases at J, with 10 bases between the two ends. The CDR3 runs 13 residues. The method was immunoSEQ multiplex PCR; TCRdb's version includes in-frame clones alone and lacks a portion of them. Of 380,000 or so clones listed, about 83% are singletons. Documented treatment: around 19 received Ad26.COV2.S at low or high dose, single or two shots; about 5 received placebo; per-sample allocation not given. Samples were taken on day 63 after the first vaccine or placebo injection.

This clonotype originated in a person between 18 and 65 years old who received the Ad26.COV2.S COVID-19 vaccine or a placebo. The sequencing used peripheral blood, collected in a trial of Ad26.COV2.S vaccine versus placebo. The chain employs TRBV12-3 or TRBV12-4 and TRBJ1-4; perhaps TRBD1 as D (6 bases). This chain's CDR3 is CASRQGANEKLFF. CDR3 DNA sequence: TGTGCCAGCAGACAGGGCGCCAATGAAAAACTGTTTTTT.